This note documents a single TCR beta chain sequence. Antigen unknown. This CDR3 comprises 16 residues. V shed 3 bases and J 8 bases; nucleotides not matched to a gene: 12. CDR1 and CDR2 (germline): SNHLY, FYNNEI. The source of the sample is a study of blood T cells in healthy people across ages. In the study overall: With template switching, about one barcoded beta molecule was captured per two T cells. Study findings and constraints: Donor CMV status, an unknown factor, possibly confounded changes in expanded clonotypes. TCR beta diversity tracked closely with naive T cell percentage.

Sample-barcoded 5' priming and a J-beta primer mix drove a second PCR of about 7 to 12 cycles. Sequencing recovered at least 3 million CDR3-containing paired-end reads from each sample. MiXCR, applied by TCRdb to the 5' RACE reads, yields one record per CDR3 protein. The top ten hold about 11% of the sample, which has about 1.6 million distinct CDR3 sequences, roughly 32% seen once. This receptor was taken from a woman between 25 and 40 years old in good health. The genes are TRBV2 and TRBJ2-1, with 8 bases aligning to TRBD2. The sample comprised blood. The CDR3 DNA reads TGTGCCAGCAGTGACGCCGACAGGAGGACTAGCTATGAGCAGTTCTTC. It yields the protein CASSDADRRTSYEQFF.